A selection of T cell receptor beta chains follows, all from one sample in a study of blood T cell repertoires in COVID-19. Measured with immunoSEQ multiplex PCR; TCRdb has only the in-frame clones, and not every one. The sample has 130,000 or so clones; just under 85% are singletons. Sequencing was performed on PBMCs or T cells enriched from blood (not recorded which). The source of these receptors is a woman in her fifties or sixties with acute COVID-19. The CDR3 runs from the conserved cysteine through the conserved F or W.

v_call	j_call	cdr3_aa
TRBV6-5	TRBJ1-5	CASSLNLGQPQHF
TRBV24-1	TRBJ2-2	CATSPAAGVGDTGELFF
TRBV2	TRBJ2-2	CASRDTSYTGELFF
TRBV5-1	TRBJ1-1	CASSLGGGNTEAFF
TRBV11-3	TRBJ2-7	CASSPIGRDEQYF
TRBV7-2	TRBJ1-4	CASSRSQTTNEKLFF
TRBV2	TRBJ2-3	CASSLRDRGRGRPRTDTQYF
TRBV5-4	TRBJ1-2	CASSPQQGAHGYTF
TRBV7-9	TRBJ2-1	CASSLGGREGRNEQFF
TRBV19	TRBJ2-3	CASSPNRDLADTQYF
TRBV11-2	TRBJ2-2	CASSLGLSTGELFF
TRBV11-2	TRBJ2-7	CASPDRVAHEQYF
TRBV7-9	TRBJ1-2	CASIGAGQMNYGYTF
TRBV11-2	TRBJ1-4	CASSRGQEEKLFF
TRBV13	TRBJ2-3	CASSRRQGQGSTDTQYF
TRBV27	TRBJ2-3	CASSLPGLDTQYF
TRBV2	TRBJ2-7	CASYLTSGYEQYF
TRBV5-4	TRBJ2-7	CASSPGQGAYEQYF
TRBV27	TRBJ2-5	CASRGGTSEETQYF
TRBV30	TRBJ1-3	CAWSGQNTGGSGNTIYF
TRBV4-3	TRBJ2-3	CASSQDPGQGADTQYF
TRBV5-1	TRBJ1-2	CASSLSPGANYGYTF
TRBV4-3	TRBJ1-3	CASSHGLPSGNTIYF
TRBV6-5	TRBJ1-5	CASSYSIYSNQPQHF
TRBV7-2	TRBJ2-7	CASSLVSSGIVEQYF
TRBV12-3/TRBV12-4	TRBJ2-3	CASSTYTDTQYF
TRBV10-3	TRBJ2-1	CAISGYPPGDQARTRSYNEQFF
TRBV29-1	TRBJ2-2	CSVREQGNGELFF
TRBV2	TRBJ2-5	CASRAGVGETQYF
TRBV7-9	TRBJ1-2	CASSLGFGSQADGYTF
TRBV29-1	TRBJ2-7	CSAAGGRGDEQYF
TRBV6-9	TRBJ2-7	CASCWGLAALSYEQYF
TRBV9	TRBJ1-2	CASSVATGGGSDTYGYTF
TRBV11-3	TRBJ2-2	CASSLIAGGTNTGELFF
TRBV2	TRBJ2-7	CASSPRTGLSEQYF
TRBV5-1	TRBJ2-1	CASSSPSGGPVEQFF
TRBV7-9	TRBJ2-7	CASSFWGADHEQYF
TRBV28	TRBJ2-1	CASTLGGSQQNEQFF
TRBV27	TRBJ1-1	CASSLSPGLRTEAFF
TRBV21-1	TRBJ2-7	CASSKGDRALLAGGPYEQYF
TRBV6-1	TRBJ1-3	CASSEEGLSGNTIYF
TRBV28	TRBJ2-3	CASREPSGREDTQYF
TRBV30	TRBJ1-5	CACNEQGGNQPQHF
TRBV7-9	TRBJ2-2	CASSLPGGGGELFF
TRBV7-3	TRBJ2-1	CASSPTGAKDEQFF